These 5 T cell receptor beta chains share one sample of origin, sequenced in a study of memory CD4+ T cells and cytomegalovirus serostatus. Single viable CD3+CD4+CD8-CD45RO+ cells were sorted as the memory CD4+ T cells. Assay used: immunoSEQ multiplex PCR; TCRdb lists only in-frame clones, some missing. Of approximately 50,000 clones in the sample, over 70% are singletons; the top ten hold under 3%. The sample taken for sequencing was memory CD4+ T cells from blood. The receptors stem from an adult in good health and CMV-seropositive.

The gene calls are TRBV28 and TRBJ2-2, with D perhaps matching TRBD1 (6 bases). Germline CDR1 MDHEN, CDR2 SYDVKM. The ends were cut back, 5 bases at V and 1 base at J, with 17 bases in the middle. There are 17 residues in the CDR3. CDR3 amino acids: CASSGPQGLGNTGELFF. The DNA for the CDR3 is TGTGCCAGCAGTGGCCCCCAGGGGCTGGGGAACACCGGGGAGCTGTTTTTT.

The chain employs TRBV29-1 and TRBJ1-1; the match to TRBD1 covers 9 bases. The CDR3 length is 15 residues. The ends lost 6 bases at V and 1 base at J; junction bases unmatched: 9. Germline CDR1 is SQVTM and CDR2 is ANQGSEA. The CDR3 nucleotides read TGCAGCGTCAACCCGGGACAGGGCCCGAACACTGAAGCTTTCTTT. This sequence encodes CSVNPGQGPNTEAFF.

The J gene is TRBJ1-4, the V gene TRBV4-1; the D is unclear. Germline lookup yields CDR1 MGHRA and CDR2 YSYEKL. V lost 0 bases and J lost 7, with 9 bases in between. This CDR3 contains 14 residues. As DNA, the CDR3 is TGCGCCAGCAGCCAAGAAGTAGGATTTGAAAAACTGTTTTTT. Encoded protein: CASSQEVGFEKLFF.

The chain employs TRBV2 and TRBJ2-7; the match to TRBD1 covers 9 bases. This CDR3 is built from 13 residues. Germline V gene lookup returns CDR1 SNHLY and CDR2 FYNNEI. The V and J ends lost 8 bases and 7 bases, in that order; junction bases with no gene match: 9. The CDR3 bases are TGTGCCAGCCTCCGGGACAGGGTGGGAGAGCAGTACTTC. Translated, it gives CASLRDRVGEQYF.

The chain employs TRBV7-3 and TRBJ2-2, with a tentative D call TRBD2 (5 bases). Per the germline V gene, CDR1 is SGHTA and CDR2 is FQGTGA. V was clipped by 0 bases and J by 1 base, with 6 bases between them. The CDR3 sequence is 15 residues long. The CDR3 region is CASSLTTMNTGELFF. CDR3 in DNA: TGTGCCAGCAGCTTAACGACTATGAACACCGGGGAGCTGTTTTTT.